This TCR beta chain is drawn from a study of OX40 agonist ivuxolimab in advanced cancers. About the investigation overall: Ivuxolimab was an agonistic, fully human IgG2 monoclonal antibody directed against OX40 (CD134), a costimulatory receptor. Intravenous ivuxolimab was administered to patients every 2 weeks at six dose levels: 0.01, 0.1, 0.3, 1.5, 3 and 10 mg/kg. Among the 50 to 55 dose-escalation patients, approximately 20 had hepatocellular carcinoma, 15 melanoma, 9 renal cell carcinoma and 9 head and neck cancer. The dose-escalation cohort was over 70% male with a mean age of about 54 years, ranging from roughly 23 to 79. Patients were allowed to have had prior anti-PD-1, anti-PD-L1 or anti-CTLA-4 therapy, and around 40% of the dose-escalation patients had previously received checkpoint inhibitors. Partial responses were achieved by three dose-escalation patients, of whom one had hepatocellular carcinoma and two had cutaneous melanoma. Peripheral TCRbeta sequencing was intended to test whether TCR sequence diversity was altered and clonal T-cell expansion was caused by ivuxolimab. The paper describes the monotherapy dose-escalation part (N = 52 patients) of the phase I trial of ivuxolimab. What the authors observed across the whole study: On average, CD8+ T cells showed more expanded clones than CD4+ T cells after ivuxolimab. At doses of 0.1 to 3.0 mg/kg, clonal expansion of both CD4+ and CD8+ blood T cells was observed from baseline to week 6. Low levels of normalized T-cell clonal expansion were also seen in some patients who did not respond. In the 0.1-3.0 mg/kg groups, partial responders were among the patients with the lowest normalized peripheral clonal expansion, particularly in CD8+ T cells. The antigen specificity of the peripheral T cells that underwent clonal expansion was not determined.

According to the germline V gene (reference sequence), CDR1 reads SGHKS and CDR2 reads YYEKEE. CDR3 length: 14 amino acids, cysteine to phenylalanine. Of all the DNA, just the CDR3 is kept, 42 bases in frame from base 1. Cut back by 1 base and 3 bases, the V and J ends lie 9 bases apart. For sequencing of the TCRbeta CDR3 region, genomic DNA was extracted from the sorted cells. TCRbeta CDR3 regions were sequenced using the immunoSEQ Assay. Not all clones reach the TCRdb copy of this immuneACCESS table, which keeps in-frame sequences only. Checked studies attribute under half of the gap to unresolved V genes and leave the rest unexplained. This sample gives about 140,000 clones in total; about 93% of them show up just once. The ten most abundant clones make up approximately 0.99% of the sample. Patients with a history of autoimmune disease or receiving systemic immunosuppression were excluded from the trial. In every dose cohort, peripheral blood was drawn for TCR sequencing at baseline, cycle 4 day 1, and cycle 7 day 1. Samples came from an open-label, multicenter, first-in-human phase I dose-escalation trial of ivuxolimab. Adults with locally advanced or metastatic head and neck squamous cell, hepatocellular, melanoma or renal cell carcinoma were enrolled in the trial. Before TCR sequencing, CD4+ and CD8+ T cells were separately sorted from peripheral blood.

Points on this clone: Which antigen it targets is not known. No per-base quality is available; no much larger clone lies one base away.

Here the sequenced sample was CD4+ or CD8+ T cells sorted from blood, taken in a trial of the OX40 agonist ivuxolimab. This TCR came from an adult with an advanced solid tumor such as melanoma, head and neck, liver or kidney cancer. The rearranged segments are TRBV5-5 and TRBJ2-3; no D gene can be assigned with confidence. The CDR3 region reads CASSLWVETDTQYF. The bases read TGTGCCAGCAGCTTGTGGGTGGAAACAGATACGCAGTATTTT.